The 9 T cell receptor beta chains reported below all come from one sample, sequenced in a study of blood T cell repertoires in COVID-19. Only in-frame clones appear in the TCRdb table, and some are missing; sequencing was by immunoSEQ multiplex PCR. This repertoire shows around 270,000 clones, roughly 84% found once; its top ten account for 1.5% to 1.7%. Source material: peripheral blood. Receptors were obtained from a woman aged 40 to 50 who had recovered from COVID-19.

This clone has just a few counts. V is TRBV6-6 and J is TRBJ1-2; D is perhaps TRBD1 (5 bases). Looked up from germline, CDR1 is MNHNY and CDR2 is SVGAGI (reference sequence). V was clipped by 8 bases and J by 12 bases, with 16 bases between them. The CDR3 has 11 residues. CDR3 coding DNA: TGTGCCAGCTTCTCGGGGGGGGAGAACACCTTC. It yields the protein CASFSGGENTF.

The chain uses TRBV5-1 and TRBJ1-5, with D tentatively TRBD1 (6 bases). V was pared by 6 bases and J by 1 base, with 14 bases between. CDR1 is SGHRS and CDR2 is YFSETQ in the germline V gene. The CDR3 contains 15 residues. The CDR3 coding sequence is TGCGCCAGCAAAGCAGGGGTAGAGAGCAATCAGCCCCAGCATTTT. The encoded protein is CASKAGVESNQPQHF.

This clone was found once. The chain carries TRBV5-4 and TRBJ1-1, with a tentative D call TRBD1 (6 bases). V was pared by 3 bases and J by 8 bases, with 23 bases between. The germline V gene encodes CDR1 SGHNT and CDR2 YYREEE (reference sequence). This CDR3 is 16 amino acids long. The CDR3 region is CASSSPQKQGPTEAFF. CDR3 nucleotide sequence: TGTGCCAGCAGCTCTCCGCAAAAACAGGGACCGACGGAAGCTTTCTTT.

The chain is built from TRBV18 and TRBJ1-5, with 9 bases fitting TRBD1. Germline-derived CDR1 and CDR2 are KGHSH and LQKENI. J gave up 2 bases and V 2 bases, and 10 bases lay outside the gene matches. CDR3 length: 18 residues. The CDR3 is CASSPSGQGNFGNQPQHF. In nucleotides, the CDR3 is TGTGCCAGCTCACCATCGGGACAGGGAAACTTCGGCAATCAGCCCCAGCATTTT.

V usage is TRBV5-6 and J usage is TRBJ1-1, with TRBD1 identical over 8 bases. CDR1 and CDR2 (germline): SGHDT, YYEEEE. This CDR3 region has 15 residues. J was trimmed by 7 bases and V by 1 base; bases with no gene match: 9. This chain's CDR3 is CASSLWDRPRIEAFF. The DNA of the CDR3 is TGTGCCAGCAGCTTGTGGGACAGGCCCAGGATTGAAGCTTTCTTT.

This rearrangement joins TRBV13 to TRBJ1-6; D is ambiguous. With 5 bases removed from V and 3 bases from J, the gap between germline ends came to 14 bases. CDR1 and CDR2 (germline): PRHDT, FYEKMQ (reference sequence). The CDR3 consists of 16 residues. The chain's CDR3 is CASSPQQGLYNSPLHF. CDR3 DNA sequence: TGTGCCAGCAGCCCACAGCAAGGACTCTATAATTCACCCCTCCACTTT.

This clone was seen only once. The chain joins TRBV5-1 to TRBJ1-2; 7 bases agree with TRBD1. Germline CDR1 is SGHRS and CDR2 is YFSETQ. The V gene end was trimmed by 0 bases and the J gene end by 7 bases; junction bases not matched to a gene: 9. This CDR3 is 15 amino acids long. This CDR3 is CASSLAGRGPGGYTF. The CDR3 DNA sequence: TGCGCCAGCAGCTTGGCCGGTAGGGGGCCGGGTGGCTACACCTTC.

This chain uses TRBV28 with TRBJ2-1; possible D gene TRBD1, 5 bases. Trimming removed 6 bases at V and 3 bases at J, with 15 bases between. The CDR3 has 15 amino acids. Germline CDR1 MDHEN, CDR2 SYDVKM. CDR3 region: CASRVLGPFYNEQFF. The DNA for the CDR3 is TGTGCCAGCAGGGTCTTGGGGCCCTTCTACAATGAGCAGTTCTTC.

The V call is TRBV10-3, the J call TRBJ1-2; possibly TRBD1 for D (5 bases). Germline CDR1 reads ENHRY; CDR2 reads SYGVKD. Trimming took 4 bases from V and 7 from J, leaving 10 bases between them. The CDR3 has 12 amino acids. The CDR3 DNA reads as TGTGCCATCAGTGCCGGGCAGGGTGGCTACACCTTC. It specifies CAISAGQGGYTF.